The entry below describes one T cell receptor beta chain. The antigen is not known. V was cut by 0 bases and J by 4 bases, with 11 bases left in between. Germline CDR1 reads SGHDT; CDR2 reads YYEEEE. The CDR3 is made up of 14 amino acids. This sample is drawn from a study of T cell repertoires in cytomegalovirus infection. About the study: Signatures in public TCR beta sequences pointed to both CMV infection and matching HLA type.

Whole-study results and caveats: Summed frequency of shared TCR beta families picked out CMV carriers who also had the relevant HLA. What dominated the ex vivo response were HLA-C-restricted CMV-specific TCR beta clonotypes.

One entry per CDR3 protein results from TCRdb running MiXCR on the reads. The sample yields about 230,000 distinct CDR3 sequences, approximately 24% seen once. Sequences were obtained from CD8+ T cells from PBMCs. The genes are TRBV5-6 and TRBJ2-7, with D possibly TRBD1 on 6 matching bases. The receptor was isolated from a human donor in good health (CMV status not recorded). Some clones in this sample may be carry-over from other donors' samples. CDR3 nucleotide sequence: TGTGCCAGCAGCTTGGAACAGGGCGAATACGAGCAGTACTTC. Amino acid sequence: CASSLEQGEYEQYF.